This TCR beta chain came from a study of cytomegalovirus exposure and HLA in healthy donors. These donors were members of the approximately 120-subject validation cohort, a group separate from the roughly 670-subject first cohort. Sequenced by immunoSEQ multiplex PCR; TCRdb stores in-frame clones only, minus some. The repertoire holds around 300,000 clones, with roughly 85% as singletons. Turning to this clone: Antigen specificity is unknown.

Findings and caveats of the study: There were some public TCRs occurring in many donors, but most TCR sequences were rare.

V was cut by 4 bases and J by 6 bases, with 12 bases left in between. This CDR3 has 13 residues. Germline-derived CDR1 and CDR2 are LGHNA and YSLEER. This sequence joins TRBV4-3 and TRBJ1-2; maybe TRBD1 (6 bases). The sequence was obtained from a woman between 18 and 29 years old in good health and CMV-seronegative. The sample taken for sequencing was PBMCs. The CDR3 sequence is CASSPQGGNGYTF. CDR3 nucleotide sequence: TGCGCCAGCAGCCCGCAAGGGGGAAATGGCTACACCTTC.